Each of the 29 T cell receptor beta chains below was sequenced from the same sample in a study of cytomegalovirus exposure and HLA in healthy donors. In the PCR, 60 Vbeta and 13 Jbeta primers were used. Data came from immunoSEQ multiplex PCR; TCRdb stores just in-frame clones and leaves some out. There are tens of thousands of clones in the sample; approximately 80% occur only once, and approximately 3.4% lies in the top ten. Sample: PBMCs. Source of these receptors: a woman between 40 and 55 years old in good health and CMV-seropositive.

The chain employs TRBV7-2 and TRBJ1-6, with D perhaps TRBD1 (5 bases). V shed 5 bases and J shed 1 base, with 9 bases lying between them. Germline CDR1 is SGHTA and CDR2 is FQGNSA. There are 15 residues in the CDR3. The CDR3 loop reads CASSNQGSYNSPLHF. The CDR3 DNA sequence: TGTGCCAGCAGCAACCAGGGTTCCTATAATTCACCCCTCCACTTT.

J is TRBJ2-5 and V is TRBV6-1; D may be TRBD1 (5 bases). The V and J ends lost 5 bases and 5 bases respectively, with 15 bases between them. CDR1 is MNHNS and CDR2 is SASEGT in the germline V gene. There are 14 residues in the CDR3. The CDR3 region has the DNA TGTGCCAGCAGTTATGACGTTTCAGGGGAGACCCAGTACTTC. Its translation: CASSYDVSGETQYF.

This clone was recorded once. The chain uses TRBV9 and TRBJ2-3; 7 bases are a match to TRBD1. V shed 6 bases, J shed 2 bases, and the junction held 6 bases outside the gene matches. The CDR3 sequence is 14 residues long. Germline V gene data show CDR1 as SGDLS and CDR2 as YYNGEE. The CDR3 nucleotides are TGTGCCAGCACTTACAGGGGATCCACAGATACGCAGTATTTT. The encoded protein is CASTYRGSTDTQYF.

The rearrangement uses TRBV7-6 and TRBJ1-1; D unclear. Germline lookup yields CDR1 SGHVS and CDR2 FNYEAQ. The V end lost 3 bases, the J end lost 0 bases, and 11 bases lay between the germline ends. The CDR3 contains 15 residues. As DNA, the CDR3 is TGTGCCAGCAGCTTGCTGCCGGGAATGAACACTGAAGCTTTCTTT. Amino acids: CASSLLPGMNTEAFF.

V usage is TRBV10-2 and J usage is TRBJ2-5, with 8 bases that match TRBD2. The CDR3 spans 16 residues. Germline loops: CDR1 WSHSY, CDR2 SAAADI. Unmatched junction bases numbered 14, after V lost 6 bases and J lost 5 bases. CDR3 in amino acids: CASREVNGGARETQYF. CDR3 nucleotides: TGCGCCAGCAGGGAGGTTAACGGGGGGGCCCGGGAGACCCAGTACTTC.

The J gene is TRBJ1-2, the V gene TRBV5-5; the D is unclear. There are 16 residues in the CDR3. The V gene lost 1 base and the J gene lost 1 base, with 14 bases spanning the gap. Germline assignment: CDR1 SGHKS and CDR2 YYEKEE (reference sequence). This chain's CDR3 is CASSLSGGSHNYGYTF. CDR3 DNA sequence: TGTGCCAGCAGCTTGAGTGGAGGGTCCCATAACTATGGCTACACCTTC.

The chain links TRBV30 to TRBJ2-3; D call uncertain. Germline CDR1 and CDR2: GTSNPN and SVGIG (reference sequence). With 6 bases removed from V and 2 bases from J, the gap between germline ends came to 9 bases. This CDR3 contains 12 residues. CDR3 DNA sequence: TGTGCCTGTTTCGAGTACACAGATACGCAGTATTTT. Amino acids: CACFEYTDTQYF.

The V gene is TRBV18, the J gene TRBJ1-6, with D uncertain. Trimming removed 6 bases at V and 5 bases at J, with 14 bases between. The CDR3 extends over 15 amino acids. CDR1 and CDR2 from the germline V gene are KGHSH and LQKENI. This chain's CDR3 is CASSPMNTDNSPLHF. The CDR3, as DNA: TGTGCCAGCTCCCCTATGAACACAGATAATTCACCCCTCCACTTT. The entire variable domain, with the rest obtained from reference TRBV18 and TRBJ1-6, is as follows: NAGVMQNPRHLVRRRGQEARLRCSPMKGHSHVYWYRQLPEEGLKFMVYLQKENIIDESGMPKERFSAEFPKEGPSILRIQQVVRGDSAAYFCASSPMNTDNSPLHFGNGTRLTVT.

The V gene is TRBV30, the J gene TRBJ1-1, with a weak D call TRBD1 (5 bases). Germline V gene data show CDR1 as GTSNPN and CDR2 as SVGIG (reference sequence). The CDR3 is 13 residues long. Trimming took 0 bases from V and 8 from J, leaving 13 bases between them. The CDR3 DNA reads TGTGCCTGGAGTGTACAACAGGCCTTCGAAGCTTTCTTT. Translating gives CAWSVQQAFEAFF.

This clone was observed a few times. This chain links TRBV4-3 with TRBJ2-2, with D possibly matching TRBD2 (7 bases). Germline V CDR1 and CDR2: LGHNA, YSLEER. Trimming took 3 bases from V and 6 from J, leaving 14 bases between them. The CDR3 loop spans 15 amino acids. For the CDR3, the DNA is TGCGCCAGCAGCCAGGGAGGGGGGCGGGCCGGGGAGCTGTTTTTT. Protein sequence: CASSQGGGRAGELFF.

The chain employs TRBV5-4 and TRBJ1-5; D gene ambiguous. The CDR3 consists of 12 residues. Germline V gene lookup returns CDR1 SGHNT and CDR2 YYREEE (reference sequence). V shed 4 bases and J shed 4 bases, with 6 bases lying between them. CDR3 sequence: CASSRDNQPQHF. In DNA, the CDR3 is TGTGCCAGCAGCAGAGATAATCAGCCCCAGCATTTT.

This clone was seen a handful of times. The V and J genes are TRBV29-1 and TRBJ1-2, with a possible D match to TRBD1 (5 bases). Germline CDR1 and CDR2: SQVTM and ANQGSEA. The CDR3 extends over 14 amino acids. The V and J ends lost 0 bases and 7 bases respectively, with 15 bases between them. CDR3 bases: TGCAGCGTTGAAGATCAGGAGGGGACGGGTGGCTACACCTTC. It translates to CSVEDQEGTGGYTF.

The chain carries TRBV7-2 and TRBJ1-5; 10 bases agree with TRBD1. The CDR3 is 15 amino acids. Germline CDR1 reads SGHTA; CDR2 reads FQGNSA. Unmatched junction bases numbered 3, after V lost 5 bases and J lost 2 bases. DNA for the CDR3: TGTGCCAGCAGCCTGACAGGGGGCGGCAATCAGCCCCAGCATTTT. This codes for CASSLTGGGNQPQHF.

CDR3 amino acids: CASSYRSGFQPQYF. DNA of the CDR3: TGTGCCAGCAGTTACCGTAGCGGGTTCCAACCCCAGTACTTC. The chain is built from TRBV6-5 and TRBJ2-5, with TRBD2 matching over 7 bases. Germline V lookup: CDR1 MNHEY, CDR2 SVGAGI. Trimming removed 2 bases from V and 9 bases from J; junction bases left unmatched: 9. This CDR3 is built from 14 residues.

The V call is TRBV11-2, the J call TRBJ2-5; D not resolved. Germline CDR1 SGHAT, CDR2 FQNNGV. CDR3 length equals 14 residues. Trimming cost V 1 base and J 1 base, with 7 bases left between them. The CDR3 nucleotides read TGTGCCAGCAGCTTAGTACGGAGCCAAGAGACCCAGTACTTC. Its translation is CASSLVRSQETQYF.

V is TRBV11-2 and J is TRBJ2-1; no definite D call. Looked up from germline, CDR1 is SGHAT and CDR2 is FQNNGV. Trimming shortened V by 2 bases and J by 9 bases, and 11 bases separated the two germline ends. The CDR3 loop spans 13 amino acids. CDR3 amino acids: CASSLNFQVEQFF. CDR3 DNA sequence: TGTGCCAGCAGCTTAAATTTCCAGGTTGAGCAGTTCTTC. The full variable domain, completed using reference TRBV11-2 and TRBJ2-1, is EAGVAQSPRYKIIEKRQSVAFWCNPISGHATLYWYQQILGQGPKLLIQFQNNGVVDDSQLPKDRFSAERLKGVDSTLKIQPAKLEDSAVYLCASSLNFQVEQFFGPGTRLTVL.

The CDR3 here is CASSPDRVGQPQHF. The CDR3 DNA is TGTGCCAGCTCACCCGACAGGGTGGGCCAGCCCCAGCATTTT. The chain employs TRBV18 and TRBJ1-5; 7 nucleotides align to TRBD1. From germline, CDR1 is KGHSH and CDR2 LQKENI. J gave up 7 bases and V 3 bases, and 6 bases lay outside the gene matches. The CDR3 sequence is 14 residues long.

The chain combines TRBV11-3 with TRBJ2-2; the match to TRBD1 covers 7 bases. Germline CDR1 SGHNT, CDR2 YENEEA. The CDR3 contains 17 residues. Trimming took 2 bases from V and 5 from J; bases not matched to a gene: 11. The CDR3 reads CASSLNGYRGRTGELFF. CDR3 DNA sequence: TGTGCCAGCAGCTTAAACGGGTACAGGGGTAGAACCGGGGAGCTGTTTTTT.

This clone appeared once. The chain combines TRBV6-5 with TRBJ2-7, with 10 bases aligning to TRBD2. V was clipped by 2 bases and J by 6 bases; unmatched bases: 1. Germline CDR1 MNHEY, CDR2 SVGAGI. The CDR3 spans 13 residues. CDR3 nucleotide sequence: TGTGCCAGCAGTTACAGACTAGCGGGCGAGCAGTACTTC. Translating gives CASSYRLAGEQYF.

This clone was detected a few times. The V and J genes are TRBV7-8 and TRBJ1-2; 12 bases agree with TRBD1. V lost 3 bases and J lost 8; bases outside the gene matches: 4. The V gene's germline CDR1 is SGHVS and CDR2 FQNEAQ. The CDR3 loop spans 14 amino acids. As DNA, the CDR3 is TGTGCCAGCAGCTTGGGACAGGGGGCGAGCGGCTACACCTTC. It yields the protein CASSLGQGASGYTF.

The V and J genes are TRBV6-1 and TRBJ2-5; the match to TRBD1 covers 7 bases. V trimming: 5 bases; J trimming: 4 bases; junction bases outside the gene matches: 4. The CDR3 consists of 13 residues. CDR1 and CDR2 from the germline V gene are MNHNS and SASEGT. Written as DNA, the CDR3 is TGTGCCAGCAGTTTGACAGGGTTAGAGACCCAGTACTTC. Its translation: CASSLTGLETQYF.

The chain has TRBV18 and TRBJ1-5; TRBD1 agrees at 7 bases. This CDR3 is built from 16 residues. CDR1 KGHSH and CDR2 LQKENI come from the germline V gene. V gave up 2 bases and J gave up 2 bases; unmatched junction bases: 6. CDR3 sequence (DNA): TGTGCCAGCTCACCAGAGGGGGCGGTTGGCAATCAGCCCCAGCATTTT. This codes for CASSPEGAVGNQPQHF.

The chain employs TRBV6-5 and TRBJ2-5; possibly TRBD2 for D (5 bases). Per the germline V gene, CDR1 is MNHEY and CDR2 is SVGAGI. Trimming cost V 0 bases and J 1 base, with 12 bases left between them. CDR3 length equals 16 residues. CDR3 DNA sequence: TGTGCCAGCAGTTACTCGAGGGCCCCGGCCCAAGAGACCCAGTACTTC. Residues: CASSYSRAPAQETQYF.

The rearrangement uses TRBV10-3 and TRBJ1-1; possible D gene TRBD1, 5 bases. V lost 10 bases to trimming and J lost 8 bases, with 17 bases between them. From germline, CDR1 is ENHRY and CDR2 SYGVKD. The CDR3 covers 12 residues. The CDR3 loop reads CASRTGGGEAFF. CDR3 DNA sequence: TGTGCCAGTAGGACGGGTGGGGGGGAAGCTTTCTTT.

The gene calls are TRBV5-6 and TRBJ1-1; no clear D. The CDR3 covers 14 residues. The V gene's germline CDR1 is SGHDT and CDR2 YYEEEE. Trimming took off 1 base at V and 0 bases at J, with 7 bases between the two ends. The CDR3 protein is CASSLNSLNTEAFF. The CDR3 region has the DNA TGTGCCAGCAGCTTGAACAGTTTGAACACTGAAGCTTTCTTT.

This clone was found a few times. This sequence joins TRBV2 and TRBJ1-4; weak D call: TRBD1 (5 bases). CDR1 is SNHLY and CDR2 is FYNNEI in the germline V gene. The CDR3 covers 13 residues. Trimming took off 5 bases at V and 8 bases at J, with 12 bases between the two ends. The DNA of the CDR3 is TGTGCCAGCAGTTTCCAGGGCGCGGAAAAACTGTTTTTT. Its protein product is CASSFQGAEKLFF. Variable domain in full (rest from reference TRBV2 and TRBJ1-4): EPEVTQTPSHQVTQMGQEVILRCVPISNHLYFYWYRQILGQKVEFLVSFYNNEISEKSEIFDDQFSVERPDGSNFTLKIRSTKLEDSAMYFCASSFQGAEKLFFGSGTQLSVL.

Only one count was recorded for this clone. The genes are TRBV4-1 and TRBJ1-6; D is ambiguous. The V gene lost 0 bases and the J gene lost 0 bases, with 21 bases spanning the gap. Germline V lookup: CDR1 MGHRA, CDR2 YSYEKL. The CDR3 length is 21 residues. The CDR3 protein is CASSQDPLKGVRPSYNSPLHF. The CDR3 region has the DNA TGCGCCAGCAGCCAAGACCCCCTCAAGGGAGTCCGACCCTCCTATAATTCACCCCTCCACTTT.

The gene calls are TRBV7-9 and TRBJ2-3; 7 bases map to TRBD2. This CDR3 is built from 15 residues. Germline CDR1 and CDR2: SEHNR and FQNEAQ (reference sequence). V trimming: 0 bases; J trimming: 0 bases; junction bases outside the gene matches: 0. The CDR3 DNA is TGTGCCAGCAGCTTAGCGGGGGGGAGCACAGATACGCAGTATTTT. Protein: CASSLAGGSTDTQYF.

The genes are TRBV25-1 and TRBJ1-3, with D maybe TRBD1 (5 bases). Trimming cost V 6 bases and J 0 bases, with 9 bases left between them. The CDR3 sequence is 14 residues long. CDR1 and CDR2 from the germline V gene are MGHDK and SYGVNS. This CDR3 reads CASSRGGSGNTIYF. The DNA for the CDR3 is TGTGCCAGCAGCCGCGGGGGCTCTGGAAACACCATATATTTT.